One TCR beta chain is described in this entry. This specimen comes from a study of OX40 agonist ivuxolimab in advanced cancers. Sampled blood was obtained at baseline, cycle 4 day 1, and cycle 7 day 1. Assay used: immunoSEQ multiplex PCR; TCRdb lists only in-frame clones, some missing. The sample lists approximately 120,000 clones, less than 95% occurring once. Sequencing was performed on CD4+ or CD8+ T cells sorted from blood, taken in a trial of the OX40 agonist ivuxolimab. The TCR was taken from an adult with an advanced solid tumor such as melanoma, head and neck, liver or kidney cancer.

CDR3 nucleotide sequence: TGTGCCAGCAGTCCCCGCTCCCAAGAGACCCAGTACTTC. Protein product: CASSPRSQETQYF. The genes are TRBV28 and TRBJ2-5, with no clear D. The CDR3 extends over 13 amino acids. Germline V CDR1 and CDR2: MDHEN, SYDVKM. The V end was cut by 5 bases, the J end by 1 base, with 8 bases between.